One T cell receptor (beta chain) is described in this entry. The data were obtained in a study of blood T cell repertoires in COVID-19. V gave up 4 bases and J gave up 6 bases, with 11 bases separating them. Germline V gives CDR1 MGHRA, CDR2 YSYEKL. The CDR3 consists of 13 residues. Sequencing was performed with immunoSEQ multiplex PCR; in TCRdb, only in-frame clones are kept and a portion is missing. Of 200,000 or so clones in the sample, around four fifths were seen once. The chain uses TRBV4-1 and TRBJ2-3, with D hard to call. Sequenced: peripheral blood. The receptor was isolated from a woman aged 80 or older with COVID-19, enrolled during active disease. The CDR3 sequence is CASSRLRVDTQYF. CDR3 DNA sequence: TGCGCCAGCAGCCGCTTACGGGTGGATACGCAGTATTTT.